This T cell receptor beta chain was profiled in a study of CD8+ T cells in alopecia areata. Turning to the study itself: Severity in treated patients was scored by percentage of scalp area affected. Study-wide points: Tofacitinib significantly decreased scalp clonality and expanded CD8+ clones among top 100. While patients received tofacitinib, many expanded lesional clones remained present in scalp and blood. Lesional scalp exceeded normal scalp in clonality, especially in alopecia totalis/universalis.

The germline gives CDR1 SEHNR, CDR2 FQNEAQ (reference sequence). The CDR3 loop spans 15 amino acids. V was clipped by 2 bases and J by 8 bases; unmatched bases: 9. About this clone itself: Its cognate antigen is unknown.

Treatment defined: oral pan-JAK inhibitor, 5-10 mg twice daily. As the sequencing template, cDNA was produced by extracting RNA and reverse transcribing it. Assay used: immunoSEQ multiplex PCR; TCRdb lists only in-frame clones, some missing. The sample contains about 210,000 clones, approximately 72% of which appear only once. The starting material was CD4+ T cells sorted from blood, obtained around week 44, from a patient treated with tofacitinib. The receptor's source is a human donor with alopecia areata. The chain employs TRBV7-9 and TRBJ2-5; 9 bases fit TRBD2. CDR3 residues: CASSLSQQRGDTQYF. The CDR3, as DNA: TGTGCCAGCAGCTTAAGTCAGCAGCGGGGGGATACCCAGTACTTC.